This record covers a single T cell receptor beta chain. Profiled with immunoSEQ multiplex PCR; TCRdb holds only in-frame clones, not every one. The sample has roughly 90,000 clones; around 93% are singletons. The data were obtained in a study of T cell changes during pregnancy in multiple sclerosis. The CDR3 consists of 14 residues. Germline values: CDR1 MNHNS, CDR2 SASEGT. V dropped 7 bases and J dropped 3 bases, with 10 bases sitting between them. The chain combines TRBV6-1 with TRBJ1-6; D not resolved. This TCR came from a female donor with multiple sclerosis, enrolled in a pregnancy study. The sample consisted of peripheral blood, taken before pregnancy. The CDR3 protein is CASKEQFYNSPLHF. The CDR3 coding sequence is TGTGCCAGCAAGGAACAGTTCTATAATTCACCCCTCCACTTT.